A single sample gave rise to the 25 T cell receptor beta chains below, sequenced in a study of PD-L1 blockade in urothelial cancer. Data came from immunoSEQ multiplex PCR; TCRdb stores just in-frame clones and leaves some out. The sample yields tens of thousands of clones, about 80% seen once. Specimen: PBMCs, collected around atezolizumab (anti-PD-L1) treatment. These receptors were collected from an older man with urothelial cancer.

J is TRBJ2-7 and V is TRBV28; 9 bases agree with TRBD2. The germline V gene has CDR1 MDHEN and CDR2 SYDVKM. Trimming cost V 3 bases and J 3 bases; bases outside gene matches: 6. The CDR3 spans 15 residues. The CDR3 DNA follows: TGTGCCAGCAGTTTGTCTAGCGGGGAGGTCTACGAGCAGTACTTC. Protein product: CASSLSSGEVYEQYF.

The V and J genes are TRBV2 and TRBJ2-1, with D perhaps matching TRBD1 (6 bases). This CDR3 contains 13 residues. Between the trimmed V and J ends, which lost 8 bases and 7 bases, there was a span of 15 bases. The germline gives CDR1 SNHLY, CDR2 FYNNEI. CDR3 protein: CASGGLRGNEQFF. The CDR3, as DNA: TGTGCCAGCGGGGGCCTGAGAGGGAATGAGCAGTTCTTC.

The chain employs TRBV9 and TRBJ2-3, with a weak D call TRBD2 (7 bases). This CDR3 spans 16 amino acids. From germline, CDR1 is SGDLS and CDR2 YYNGEE. V lost 4 bases, J lost 1 base, and 16 bases lay in between. CDR3 bases: TGTGCCAGCAGCCCACAAGGGGGGGCAGGCACAGATACGCAGTATTTT. It specifies CASSPQGGAGTDTQYF.

The chain combines TRBV5-1 with TRBJ1-1; D is uncertain. Trimming left V 1 base short and J 0 bases short, with 7 bases between. CDR1 and CDR2 from the germline V gene are SGHRS and YFSETQ. The CDR3 is 14 amino acids. This CDR3 is CASSLQYMNTEAFF. For the CDR3, the DNA is TGCGCCAGCAGCTTGCAGTACATGAACACTGAAGCTTTCTTT.

CDR3 DNA: TGTGCCAGCAGCCCTCGCGGGAGGCGGAGCACAGATACGCAGTATTTT. Its translation is CASSPRGRRSTDTQYF. This chain uses TRBV7-9 with TRBJ2-3; 8 bases map to TRBD2. The J segment lost 0 bases and the V segment lost 5 bases, leaving 7 bases of the junction unmatched. This CDR3 contains 16 residues. CDR1 and CDR2 from the germline V gene are SEHNR and FQNEAQ (reference sequence). The whole variable domain, remainder taken from reference TRBV7-9 and TRBJ2-3, is DTGVSQNPRHKITKRGQNVTFRCDPISEHNRLYWYRQTLGQGPEFLTYFQNEAQLEKSRLLSDRFSAERPKGSFSTLEIQRTEQGDSAMYLCASSPRGRRSTDTQYFGPGTRLTVL.

The genes are TRBV5-4 and TRBJ1-1; tentatively, D is TRBD1 (6 bases). The CDR3 covers 13 residues. V lost 1 base and J 7 bases, leaving 11 bases between the germline ends. The germline V gene encodes CDR1 SGHNT and CDR2 YYREEE (reference sequence). The DNA of the CDR3 is TGTGCCAGCAGCTTGACGCCGGACAGTGAAGCTTTCTTT. It yields the protein CASSLTPDSEAFF.

V is TRBV7-8 and J is TRBJ2-3, with 9 bases that match TRBD2. This CDR3 has 16 amino acids. Per the germline V gene, CDR1 is SGHVS and CDR2 is FQNEAQ. Trimming at V came to 5 bases and at J to 6 bases, leaving 12 bases not matched to a gene. This chain's CDR3 is CASSPGSSGSWDTQYF. The CDR3 DNA follows: TGTGCCAGCAGCCCAGGTAGTAGCGGGAGTTGGGATACGCAGTATTTT.

The V call is TRBV28, the J call TRBJ1-2; possibly TRBD1 for D (5 bases). CDR3 size: 14 residues. V lost 4 bases to trimming and J lost 3 bases, with 12 bases between them. Germline CDR1 and CDR2: MDHEN and SYDVKM. The CDR3 region has the DNA TGTGCCAGCAGTTCTAGGGGAAGTCACTATGGCTACACCTTC. It specifies CASSSRGSHYGYTF.

The table lists this clone with a count of one. The V and J genes are TRBV28 and TRBJ2-3, with a weak D call TRBD1 (6 bases). Looked up from germline, CDR1 is MDHEN and CDR2 is SYDVKM. CDR3 length: 15 amino acids. V lost 3 bases to trimming and J lost 5 bases, with 15 bases between them. The CDR3 DNA sequence: TGTGCCAGCAGTTTCTCAGGGGTGCCTGGAGATACGCAGTATTTT. Protein: CASSFSGVPGDTQYF.

This rearrangement joins TRBV10-3 to TRBJ2-1; D is perhaps TRBD1 (7 bases). The V gene's germline CDR1 is ENHRY and CDR2 SYGVKD. V lost 6 bases, J lost 5 bases, and 17 bases lay in between. This CDR3 contains 15 residues. CDR3 residues: CAISGGRQGHNEQFF. As DNA, the CDR3 is TGTGCCATCAGCGGAGGGAGACAGGGTCACAATGAGCAGTTCTTC.

The rearrangement joins TRBV28 to TRBJ2-5; 7 bases agree with TRBD1. Germline V gene data show CDR1 as MDHEN and CDR2 as SYDVKM. J gave up 6 bases and V 4 bases, and 11 bases lay outside the gene matches. CDR3 length: 15 amino acids. This CDR3 reads CASSSGQVKVKTQYF. CDR3 DNA: TGTGCCAGCAGTTCAGGACAGGTAAAGGTGAAGACCCAGTACTTC.

The chain is built from TRBV20-1 and TRBJ1-1; D is unclear. The germline V gene encodes CDR1 DFQATT and CDR2 SNEGSKA (reference sequence). This CDR3 spans 11 amino acids. The V end was cut by 5 bases, the J end by 3 bases, with 7 bases between. CDR3 residues: CSAARYTEAFF. The CDR3 DNA is TGCAGTGCTGCCCGGTACACTGAAGCTTTCTTT.

The chain couples TRBV10-3 to TRBJ2-5, with D maybe TRBD2 (6 bases). The CDR3 is made up of 15 amino acids. Trimming pared 2 bases from V and 5 bases from J, leaving 15 bases between. Germline V lookup: CDR1 ENHRY, CDR2 SYGVKD. The CDR3 bases are TGTGCCATCAGTGAGCCTGGAGGGCCAATGGAGACCCAGTACTTC. This gives the protein CAISEPGGPMETQYF.

The CDR3 coding sequence is TGTGCCAGCAGCTCGGACCCAGGGGCAGTCTACGAGCAGTACTTC. It translates to CASSSDPGAVYEQYF. This chain joins TRBV5-4 and TRBJ2-7, with D perhaps matching TRBD1 (6 bases). CDR3 length: 15 amino acids. Looked up from germline, CDR1 is SGHNT and CDR2 is YYREEE (reference sequence). The V end lost 3 bases, the J end lost 3 bases, and 16 bases lay between the germline ends. Based on the CDR3 plus reference TRBV5-4 and TRBJ2-7, the full variable domain is ETGVTQSPTHLIKTRGQQVTLRCSSQSGHNTVSWYQQALGQGPQFIFQYYREEENGRGNFPPRFSGLQFPNYSSELNVNALELDDSALYLCASSSDPGAVYEQYFGPGTRLTVT.

This clone was counted once. The chain links TRBV7-9 to TRBJ1-5; D is unclear. This CDR3 is built from 17 residues. In germline, CDR1 is SEHNR, CDR2 FQNEAQ (reference sequence). Trimming left V 5 bases short and J 0 bases short, with 17 bases between. CDR3 sequence (DNA): TGTGCCAGCAGCGAGGGAACGCTTGCTGATAGCAATCAGCCCCAGCATTTT. Translating gives CASSEGTLADSNQPQHF. Together with reference TRBV7-9 and TRBJ1-5, the CDR3 gives the full variable domain: DTGVSQNPRHKITKRGQNVTFRCDPISEHNRLYWYRQTLGQGPEFLTYFQNEAQLEKSRLLSDRFSAERPKGSFSTLEIQRTEQGDSAMYLCASSEGTLADSNQPQHFGDGTRLSIL.

Many counts were recorded for this clone. The V and J genes are TRBV5-1 and TRBJ1-1, with D unresolved. The ends were cut back, 0 bases at V and 1 base at J, with 13 bases in the middle. The germline V gene has CDR1 SGHRS and CDR2 YFSETQ. The CDR3 totals 16 residues. CDR3 DNA sequence: TGCGCCAGCAGCTTGGAACAGCTTTACGCGAACACTGAAGCTTTCTTT. It specifies CASSLEQLYANTEAFF. The whole variable domain, filled in from reference TRBV5-1 and TRBJ1-1, reads KAGVTQTPRYLIKTRGQQVTLSCSPISGHRSVSWYQQTPGQGLQFLFEYFSETQRNKGNFPGRFSGRQFSNSRSEMNVSTLELGDSALYLCASSLEQLYANTEAFFGQGTRLTVV.

The chain combines TRBV6-1 with TRBJ2-7; D uncertain. This CDR3 spans 14 amino acids. Germline V gives CDR1 MNHNS, CDR2 SASEGT. Trimming cost V 3 bases and J 4 bases, with 13 bases left between them. CDR3 sequence: CASSEELRRYEQYF. CDR3 coding DNA: TGTGCCAGCAGTGAGGAGCTAAGAAGATACGAGCAGTACTTC.

This clone was counted once. V usage is TRBV5-6 and J usage is TRBJ1-5, with a tentative D call TRBD1 (6 bases). Germline-derived CDR1 and CDR2 are SGHDT and YYEEEE. Trimming pared 2 bases from V and 4 bases from J, leaving 16 bases between. The CDR3 loop spans 16 amino acids. The CDR3 protein is CASSFGPDSPNQPQHF. The CDR3 DNA follows: TGTGCCAGCAGCTTTGGCCCGGACAGCCCAAATCAGCCCCAGCATTTT.

This sequence joins TRBV13 and TRBJ2-5, with D unclear. The CDR3 sequence is 14 residues long. V was clipped by 1 base and J by 3 bases, with 9 bases between them. The germline V gene encodes CDR1 PRHDT and CDR2 FYEKMQ (reference sequence). The CDR3 DNA follows: TGTGCCAGCAGCTTAGAGGTCGGAGAAGAGACCCAGTACTTC. Translating gives CASSLEVGEETQYF.

This sequence joins TRBV6-4 and TRBJ1-2, with no clear D. CDR3 length: 13 amino acids. Germline V gene data show CDR1 as MRHNA and CDR2 as SNTAGT. Trimming cost V 4 bases and J 4 bases, with 10 bases left between them. The CDR3 nucleotides read TGTGCCAGCAGTGCCGAAGAGCCCTATGGCTACACCTTC. As protein: CASSAEEPYGYTF.

This chain joins TRBV18 and TRBJ1-1; perhaps TRBD1 as D (6 bases). Germline V gene data show CDR1 as KGHSH and CDR2 as LQKENI. V gave up 8 bases and J gave up 3 bases, with 16 bases separating them. This CDR3 is 14 amino acids long. DNA of the CDR3: TGTGCCAGCAAACCGGGACAATCGGACACTGAAGCTTTCTTT. Its translation: CASKPGQSDTEAFF.

This clone has only a few counts. The chain uses TRBV7-2 and TRBJ1-2, with D possibly TRBD1 on 5 matching bases. Germline V lookup: CDR1 SGHTA, CDR2 FQGNSA. V was trimmed by 4 bases and J by 0 bases, leaving 12 bases between them. The CDR3 loop spans 15 amino acids. The CDR3 sequence is CASSSPDIANYGYTF. Written as DNA, the CDR3 is TGTGCCAGCAGCTCCCCGGACATCGCTAACTATGGCTACACCTTC.

The DNA of the CDR3 is TGCGCCAGCAGCTTGGCCGAACTAGCGGGAGGTGAGCAGTACTTC. The encoded protein is CASSLAELAGGEQYF. The chain employs TRBV5-1 and TRBJ2-7, with 12 bases fitting TRBD2. Unmatched junction bases numbered 5, after V lost 0 bases and J lost 7 bases. This CDR3 region has 15 residues. Germline V gives CDR1 SGHRS, CDR2 YFSETQ. Full variable domain (rest looked up from reference TRBV5-1 and TRBJ2-7): KAGVTQTPRYLIKTRGQQVTLSCSPISGHRSVSWYQQTPGQGLQFLFEYFSETQRNKGNFPGRFSGRQFSNSRSEMNVSTLELGDSALYLCASSLAELAGGEQYFGPGTRLTVT.

This chain links TRBV9 with TRBJ1-1; no reliable D call. V was cut by 3 bases and J by 1 base, with 10 bases left in between. The CDR3 has 14 residues. The germline V gene encodes CDR1 SGDLS and CDR2 YYNGEE. The CDR3 nucleotides read TGTGCCAGCAGCGCGCGGGAACGGAACACTGAAGCTTTCTTT. Residues: CASSARERNTEAFF.

The chain combines TRBV10-3 with TRBJ2-7; D is perhaps TRBD2 (6 bases). V was clipped by 6 bases and J by 2 bases, with 17 bases between them. The CDR3 runs 15 residues. CDR1 and CDR2 from the germline V gene are ENHRY and SYGVKD. The CDR3 sequence is CAIRWDLIGPYEQYF. CDR3 nucleotide sequence: TGTGCCATCAGATGGGACTTAATAGGTCCCTACGAGCAGTACTTC.